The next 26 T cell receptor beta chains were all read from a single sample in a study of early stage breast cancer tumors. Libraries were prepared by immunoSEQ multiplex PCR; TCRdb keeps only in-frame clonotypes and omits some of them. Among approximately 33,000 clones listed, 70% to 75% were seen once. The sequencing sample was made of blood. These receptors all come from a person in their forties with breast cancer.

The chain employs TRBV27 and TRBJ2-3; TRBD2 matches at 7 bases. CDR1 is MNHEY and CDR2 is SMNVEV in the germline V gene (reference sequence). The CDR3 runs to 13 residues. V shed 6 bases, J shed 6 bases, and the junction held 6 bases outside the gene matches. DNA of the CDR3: TGTGCCAGCAGACAAAGCGGGACGGATACGCAGTATTTT. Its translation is CASRQSGTDTQYF.

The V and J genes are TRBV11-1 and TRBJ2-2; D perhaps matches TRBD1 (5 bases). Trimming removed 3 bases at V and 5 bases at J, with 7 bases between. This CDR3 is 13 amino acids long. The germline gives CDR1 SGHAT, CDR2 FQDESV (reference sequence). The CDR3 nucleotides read TGTGCCAGCAGCTTGTCAGGGACCGGGGAGCTGTTTTTT. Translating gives CASSLSGTGELFF.

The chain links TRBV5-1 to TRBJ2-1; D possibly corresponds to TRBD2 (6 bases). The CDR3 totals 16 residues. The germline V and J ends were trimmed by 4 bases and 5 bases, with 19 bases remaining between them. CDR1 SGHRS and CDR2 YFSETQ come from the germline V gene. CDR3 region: CASSPEDGGNNNEQFF. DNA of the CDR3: TGCGCCAGCAGCCCCGAAGATGGCGGGAACAACAATGAGCAGTTCTTC.

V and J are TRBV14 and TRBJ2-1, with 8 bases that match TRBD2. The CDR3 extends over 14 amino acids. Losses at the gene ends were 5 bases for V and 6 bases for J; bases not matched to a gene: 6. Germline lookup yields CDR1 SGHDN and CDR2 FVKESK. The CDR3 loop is CASSSGAGGNEQFF. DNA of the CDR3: TGTGCCAGCAGCTCCGGGGCGGGGGGCAATGAGCAGTTCTTC.

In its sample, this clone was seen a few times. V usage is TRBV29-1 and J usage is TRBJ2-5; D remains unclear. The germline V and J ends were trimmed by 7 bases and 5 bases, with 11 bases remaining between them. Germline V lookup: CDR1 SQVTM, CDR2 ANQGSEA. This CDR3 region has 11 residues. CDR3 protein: CSGLEQETQYF. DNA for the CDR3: TGCAGCGGTTTGGAGCAGGAGACCCAGTACTTC.

The DNA for the CDR3 is TGCAGCGTTGGTGGGGGGGGTGGGGAGACCCAGTACTTC. Its protein is CSVGGGGGETQYF. This rearrangement joins TRBV29-1 to TRBJ2-5, with 7 bases matching TRBD2. From germline, CDR1 is SQVTM and CDR2 ANQGSEA. This CDR3 is built from 13 residues. The junction had 7 bases not matched to a gene; V was cut back by 4 bases and J by 5 bases.

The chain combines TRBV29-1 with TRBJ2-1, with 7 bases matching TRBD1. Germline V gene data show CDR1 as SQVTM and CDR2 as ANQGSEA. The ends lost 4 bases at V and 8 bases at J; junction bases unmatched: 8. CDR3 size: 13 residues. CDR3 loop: CSVVARGRHEQFF. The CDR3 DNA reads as TGCAGCGTTGTGGCTAGGGGGCGGCATGAGCAGTTCTTC.

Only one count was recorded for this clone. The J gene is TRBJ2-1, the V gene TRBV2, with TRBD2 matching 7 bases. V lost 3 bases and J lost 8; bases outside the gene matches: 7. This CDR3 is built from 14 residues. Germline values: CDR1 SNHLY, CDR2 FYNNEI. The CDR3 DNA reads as TGTGCCAGCAGTGAGCGACTAGCCGAGGATGAGCAGTTCTTC. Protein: CASSERLAEDEQFF.

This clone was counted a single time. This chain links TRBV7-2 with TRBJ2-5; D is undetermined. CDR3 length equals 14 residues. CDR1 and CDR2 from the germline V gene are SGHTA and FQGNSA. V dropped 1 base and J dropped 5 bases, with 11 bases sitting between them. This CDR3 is CASSLGQVEETQYF. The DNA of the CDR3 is TGTGCCAGCAGCTTAGGCCAGGTTGAGGAGACCCAGTACTTC.

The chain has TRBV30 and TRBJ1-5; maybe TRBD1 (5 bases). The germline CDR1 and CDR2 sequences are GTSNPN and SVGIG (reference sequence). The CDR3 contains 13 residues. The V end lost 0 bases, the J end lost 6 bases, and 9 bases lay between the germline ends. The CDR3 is CAWSVQEGQPQHF. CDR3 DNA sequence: TGTGCCTGGAGTGTACAGGAAGGTCAGCCCCAGCATTTT.

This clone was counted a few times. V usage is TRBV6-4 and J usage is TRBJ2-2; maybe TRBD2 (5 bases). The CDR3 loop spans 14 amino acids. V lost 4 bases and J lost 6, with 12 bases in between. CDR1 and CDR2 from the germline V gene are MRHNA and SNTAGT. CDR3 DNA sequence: TGTGCCAGCAGTGCCCTTGGAGGTCCCGGGGAGCTGTTTTTT. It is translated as CASSALGGPGELFF.

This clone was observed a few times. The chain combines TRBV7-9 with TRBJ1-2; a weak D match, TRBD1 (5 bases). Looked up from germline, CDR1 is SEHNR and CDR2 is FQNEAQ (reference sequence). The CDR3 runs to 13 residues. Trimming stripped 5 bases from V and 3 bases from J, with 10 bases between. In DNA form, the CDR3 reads TGTGCCAGCAGCCTCGGGGACGACTATGGCTACACCTTC. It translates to CASSLGDDYGYTF.

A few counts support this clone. The CDR3 protein is CASSYQSGGTDTQYF. In DNA, the CDR3 is TGTGCCAGCAGTTACCAAAGCGGGGGCACAGATACGCAGTATTTT. The chain employs TRBV27 and TRBJ2-3, with 7 bases identical to TRBD2. V lost 4 bases, J lost 1 base, and 5 bases stayed unmatched. Germline CDR1 is MNHEY and CDR2 is SMNVEV (reference sequence). CDR3 length: 15 residues.

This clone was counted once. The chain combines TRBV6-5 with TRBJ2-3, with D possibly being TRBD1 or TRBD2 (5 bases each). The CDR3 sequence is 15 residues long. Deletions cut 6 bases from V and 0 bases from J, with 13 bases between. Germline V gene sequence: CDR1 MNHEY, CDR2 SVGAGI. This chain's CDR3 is CASSPERGSTDTQYF. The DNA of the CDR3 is TGTGCCAGCAGCCCGGAGAGGGGAAGCACAGATACGCAGTATTTT.

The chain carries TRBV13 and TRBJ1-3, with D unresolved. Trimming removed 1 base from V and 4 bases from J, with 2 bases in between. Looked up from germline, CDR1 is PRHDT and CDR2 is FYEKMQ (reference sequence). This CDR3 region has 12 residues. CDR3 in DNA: TGTGCCAGCAGCTTAGCCGGAAACACCATATATTTT. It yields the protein CASSLAGNTIYF.

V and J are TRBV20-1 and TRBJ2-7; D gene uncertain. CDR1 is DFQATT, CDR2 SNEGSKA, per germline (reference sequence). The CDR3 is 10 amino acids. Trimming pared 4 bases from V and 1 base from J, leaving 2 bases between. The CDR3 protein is CSAKSYEQYF. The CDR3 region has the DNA TGCAGTGCTAAATCCTACGAGCAGTACTTC.

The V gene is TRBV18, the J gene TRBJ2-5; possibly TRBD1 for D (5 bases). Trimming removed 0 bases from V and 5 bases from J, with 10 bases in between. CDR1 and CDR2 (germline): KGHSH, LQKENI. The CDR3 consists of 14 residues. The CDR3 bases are TGTGCCAGCTCACCACCAGGGGTAAGGGAGACCCAGTACTTC. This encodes CASSPPGVRETQYF.

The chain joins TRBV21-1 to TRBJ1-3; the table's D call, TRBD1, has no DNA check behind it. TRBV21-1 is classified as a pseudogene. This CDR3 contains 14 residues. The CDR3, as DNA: TGTGCCAGCAGACCCCTAGGGGGTGGAAACACCATATATTTT. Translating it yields CASRPLGGGNTIYF.

For the CDR3, the DNA is TGTGCCAGCAGCGCCTGGGGACTAGCGGGAGAAACGAACACCGGGGAGCTGTTTTTT. Translated: CASSAWGLAGETNTGELFF. This chain links TRBV7-9 with TRBJ2-2; 14 bases agree with TRBD2. Losses at the gene ends were 5 bases for V and 0 bases for J; bases not matched to a gene: 8. CDR3 size: 19 residues. Germline assignment: CDR1 SEHNR and CDR2 FQNEAQ (reference sequence).

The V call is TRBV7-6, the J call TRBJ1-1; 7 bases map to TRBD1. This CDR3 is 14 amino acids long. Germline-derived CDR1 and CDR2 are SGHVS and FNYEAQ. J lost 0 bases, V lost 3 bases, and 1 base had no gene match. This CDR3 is CASSFTGVNTEAFF. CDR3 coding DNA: TGTGCCAGCAGCTTCACAGGGGTGAACACTGAAGCTTTCTTT.

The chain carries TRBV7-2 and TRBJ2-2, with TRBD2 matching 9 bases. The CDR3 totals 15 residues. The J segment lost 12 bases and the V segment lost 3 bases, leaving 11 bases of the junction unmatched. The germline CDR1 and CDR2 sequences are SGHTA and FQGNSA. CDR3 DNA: TGTGCCAGCAGCTTGGGGATAGCGGCGGGAGGGCAGCTGTTTTTT. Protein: CASSLGIAAGGQLFF.

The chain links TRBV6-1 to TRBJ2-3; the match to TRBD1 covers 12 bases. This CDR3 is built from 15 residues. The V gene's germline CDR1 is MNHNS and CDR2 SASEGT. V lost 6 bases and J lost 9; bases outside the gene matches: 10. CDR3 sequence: CASRTGQGARGTQYF. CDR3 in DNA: TGTGCCAGCAGGACGGGACAGGGGGCTCGGGGGACGCAGTATTTT.

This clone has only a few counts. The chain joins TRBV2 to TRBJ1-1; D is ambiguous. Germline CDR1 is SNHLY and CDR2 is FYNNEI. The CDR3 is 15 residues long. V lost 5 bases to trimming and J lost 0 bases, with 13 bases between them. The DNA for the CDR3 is TGTGCCAGCAGTCCCAGTGCCCAGGTGAACACTGAAGCTTTCTTT. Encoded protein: CASSPSAQVNTEAFF.

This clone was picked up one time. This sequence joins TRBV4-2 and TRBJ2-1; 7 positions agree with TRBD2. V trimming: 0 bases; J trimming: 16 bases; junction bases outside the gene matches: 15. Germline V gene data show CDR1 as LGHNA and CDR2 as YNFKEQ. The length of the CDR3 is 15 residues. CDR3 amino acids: CASSQDLARENRPFF. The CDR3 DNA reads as TGTGCCAGCAGCCAAGATCTTGCGCGGGAGAATCGTCCCTTCTTC.

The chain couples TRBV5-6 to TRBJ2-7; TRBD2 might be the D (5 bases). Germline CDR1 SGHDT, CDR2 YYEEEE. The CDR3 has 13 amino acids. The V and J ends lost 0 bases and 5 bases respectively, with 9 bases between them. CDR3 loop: CASSLELVDEQYF. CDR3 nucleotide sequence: TGTGCCAGCAGCTTGGAACTAGTCGACGAGCAGTACTTC. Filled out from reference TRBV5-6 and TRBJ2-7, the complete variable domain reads DAGVTQSPTHLIKTRGQQVTLRCSPKSGHDTVSWYQQALGQGPQFIFQYYEEEERQRGNFPDRFSGHQFPNYSSELNVNALLLGDSALYLCASSLELVDEQYFGPGTRLTVT.

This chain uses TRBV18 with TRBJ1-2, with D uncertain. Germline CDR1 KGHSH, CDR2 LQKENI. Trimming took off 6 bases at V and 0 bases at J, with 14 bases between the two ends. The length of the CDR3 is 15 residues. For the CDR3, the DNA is TGTGCCAGCTCGAAGAGCGGAACCTCTAACTATGGCTACACCTTC. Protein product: CASSKSGTSNYGYTF.